The T cell receptor beta chain described here comes from a study of CD8 T cells in Susac syndrome. About the study: The sequenced Susac syndrome patients comprised six with active disease and about eight in remission. Patients with Susac syndrome, at blood draw, were therapy-naive, on corticosteroids, or on intravenous immunoglobulin alone.

A quantity of about 0.5 to 1 ug RNA underwent reverse transcription using random hexamers. TCRdb reanalysed the immunoSEQ multiplex PCR reads using MiXCR and keeps one entry per CDR3 protein. The sample lists under 95,000 distinct CDR3 sequences; about 95% were seen once. Points on this clonotype: Its antigen is still unknown.

Germline CDR1 reads SGHDN; CDR2 reads FVKESK. Losses at the gene ends were 4 bases for V and 3 bases for J; bases not matched to a gene: 6. The CDR3 has 16 residues. Findings and caveats of the study: CD8+ clonal expansion in Susac was maximal in TEMRA cells and in active patients.

Source material: CD8+ T cells from PBMCs. The gene calls are TRBV14 and TRBJ2-2, with 9 bases fitting TRBD1. The clonotype comes from a human donor with Susac syndrome. The CDR3 region is CASSPSGTGYTGELFF. DNA for the CDR3: TGTGCCAGCAGCCCGTCCGGGACAGGGTACACCGGGGAGCTGTTTTTT.